This T cell receptor beta chain was sequenced during a study of cytomegalovirus exposure and HLA in healthy donors. Clones were sequenced by immunoSEQ multiplex PCR, and TCRdb holds only the in-frame ones, with some missing. The sample carries more than 250,000 clones, just over 85% recorded once. The germline V gene encodes CDR1 MNHEY and CDR2 SMNVEV (reference sequence). The V segment lost 6 bases and the J segment 6 bases; nucleotides outside the gene matches: 12. The CDR3 is 15 residues long. The sequence derives from a woman aged 18-29 years in good health and CMV-seronegative. Sequenced sample: PBMCs. The gene calls are TRBV27 and TRBJ2-7; the match to TRBD1 covers 9 bases. The CDR3 is CASSERPGTGIEQYF. The CDR3 DNA is TGTGCCAGCAGCGAACGTCCCGGGACAGGGATCGAGCAGTACTTC.